These T cell receptor beta chains were read from a single sample in a study of CD8 T cells in Susac syndrome. TCRdb used MiXCR to reprocess the immunoSEQ multiplex PCR reads, holding one entry per CDR3 protein. The data contain fewer than 200,000 distinct CDR3 sequences, approximately 96% of them singletons. Source material: CD8+ T cells from PBMCs. Receptors were obtained from a human donor with multiple sclerosis. CDR3s include the opening cysteine and the closing phenylalanine or tryptophan. The D gene is left open where the match is weak. The size field is filled for only some rows; it gives once, few, many or a size class.

j_call: TRBJ2-6; clone_size: .; v_call: TRBV7-8; d_call: .; cdr3_aa: CASTAPNREVSGANVLTF; cdr3_nt: TGTGCCAGCACCGCACCCAACAGGGAGGTCTCTGGGGCCAACGTCCTGACTTTC
j_call: TRBJ1-2; clone_size: .; v_call: TRBV7-9; d_call: .; cdr3_aa: CASSFIGRRGNYGYTF; cdr3_nt: TGTGCCAGCAGCTTCATCGGCCGCAGGGGAAACTATGGCTACACCTTC
j_call: TRBJ1-2; clone_size: .; v_call: TRBV20-1; d_call: .; cdr3_aa: CSARHSPENYGYTF; cdr3_nt: TGCAGTGCTAGACACTCTCCAGAAAACTATGGCTACACCTTC
j_call: TRBJ2-3; clone_size: .; v_call: TRBV5-1; d_call: TRBD1; cdr3_aa: CASRPRDSRDTQYF; cdr3_nt: TGCGCCAGCAGACCACGGGACAGCAGAGATACGCAGTATTTT
j_call: TRBJ2-7; clone_size: .; v_call: TRBV18; d_call: TRBD2; cdr3_aa: CASSPLRRDSGGRSYEQYF; cdr3_nt: TGTGCCAGCTCACCACTCAGGAGGGATAGCGGGGGCCGTTCCTACGAGCAGTACTTC
j_call: TRBJ1-2; clone_size: .; v_call: TRBV9; d_call: TRBD1; cdr3_aa: CASTSSGQGNYGYTF; cdr3_nt: TGTGCCAGCACCTCAAGTGGACAGGGGAACTATGGCTACACCTTC
j_call: TRBJ2-7; clone_size: once; v_call: TRBV19; d_call: TRBD1; cdr3_aa: CASSIRGTGEYEQYF; cdr3_nt: TGTGCCAGTAGTATCAGGGGGACAGGGGAATACGAGCAGTACTTC
j_call: TRBJ2-7; clone_size: .; v_call: TRBV27; d_call: .; cdr3_aa: CASSLLVGGIKLHEQYF; cdr3_nt: TGTGCCAGCAGTTTATTAGTAGGCGGGATTAAATTACACGAGCAGTACTTC
j_call: TRBJ2-1; clone_size: .; v_call: TRBV29-1; d_call: .; cdr3_aa: CSVELFSSSYNEQFF; cdr3_nt: TGCAGCGTTGAACTTTTCTCGAGCTCCTACAATGAGCAGTTCTTC
j_call: TRBJ2-3; clone_size: .; v_call: TRBV18; d_call: TRBD1; cdr3_aa: CASSPADRGNPIDTQYF; cdr3_nt: TGTGCCAGCTCACCCGCCGACAGGGGAAACCCCATAGATACGCAGTATTTT
j_call: TRBJ2-1; clone_size: .; v_call: TRBV7-2; d_call: .; cdr3_aa: CASSLGSWEPYNEQFF; cdr3_nt: TGTGCCAGCAGCTTAGGGTCATGGGAGCCCTACAATGAGCAGTTCTTC
j_call: TRBJ1-5; clone_size: .; v_call: TRBV4-1; d_call: TRBD1; cdr3_aa: CASSQGFEGATWLEPQHF; cdr3_nt: TGCGCCAGCAGCCAGGGGTTCGAGGGGGCCACTTGGTTAGAGCCCCAGCATTTT
j_call: TRBJ2-5; clone_size: .; v_call: TRBV20-1; d_call: TRBD1; cdr3_aa: CSAPSYRGPQETQYF; cdr3_nt: TGCAGTGCTCCATCCTACAGGGGTCCCCAAGAGACCCAGTACTTC
j_call: TRBJ2-5; clone_size: .; v_call: TRBV7-9; d_call: .; cdr3_aa: CATEGFQETQYF; cdr3_nt: TGTGCCACGGAGGGCTTTCAAGAGACCCAGTACTTC
j_call: TRBJ2-7; clone_size: .; v_call: TRBV4-1; d_call: TRBD1; cdr3_aa: CASSLGQGDEQYF; cdr3_nt: TGCGCCAGCAGCCTCGGACAGGGCGACGAGCAGTACTTC
j_call: TRBJ2-2; clone_size: .; v_call: TRBV11-3; d_call: .; cdr3_aa: CASSYRDGNTGELFF; cdr3_nt: TGTGCCAGCAGCTACCGGGACGGTAACACCGGGGAGCTGTTTTTT
j_call: TRBJ2-1; clone_size: .; v_call: TRBV7-9; d_call: .; cdr3_aa: CASSARGDEQFF; cdr3_nt: TGTGCCAGCAGCGCCCGGGGAGATGAGCAGTTCTTC
j_call: TRBJ1-1; clone_size: .; v_call: TRBV13; d_call: .; cdr3_aa: CASSSSGLQANTEAFF; cdr3_nt: TGTGCCAGCAGCTCTTCCGGCTTACAGGCGAACACTGAAGCTTTCTTT
j_call: TRBJ1-4; clone_size: .; v_call: TRBV7-9; d_call: .; cdr3_aa: CASSQDRFNEKLFF; cdr3_nt: TGTGCCAGCAGCCAAGACAGATTCAATGAAAAACTGTTTTTT
j_call: TRBJ1-5; clone_size: .; v_call: TRBV6-6; d_call: .; cdr3_aa: CASSYSLGVGQPQHF; cdr3_nt: TGTGCCAGCAGTTACTCGTTAGGGGTTGGTCAGCCCCAGCATTTT
j_call: TRBJ1-2; clone_size: .; v_call: TRBV27; d_call: .; cdr3_aa: CASSLAGTHGYTF; cdr3_nt: TGTGCCAGCAGTTTAGCTGGGACCCATGGCTACACCTTC
j_call: TRBJ2-3; clone_size: .; v_call: TRBV24-1; d_call: .; cdr3_aa: CATSDSGTLADTQYF; cdr3_nt: TGTGCCACCAGTGATTCGGGGACATTAGCAGATACGCAGTATTTT
j_call: TRBJ1-1; clone_size: .; v_call: TRBV14; d_call: .; cdr3_aa: CASSPRRSLGPEAFF; cdr3_nt: TGTGCCAGCAGCCCGCGAAGAAGTCTCGGCCCTGAAGCTTTCTTT
j_call: TRBJ1-5; clone_size: .; v_call: TRBV28; d_call: .; cdr3_aa: CASADGSFSNQPQHF; cdr3_nt: TGTGCCAGCGCTGATGGGAGTTTTAGCAATCAGCCCCAGCATTTT
j_call: TRBJ1-1; clone_size: .; v_call: TRBV20-1; d_call: TRBD1; cdr3_aa: CSTGVNTEAFF; cdr3_nt: TGCAGTACAGGGGTAAATACTGAAGCTTTCTTT
j_call: TRBJ1-5; clone_size: .; v_call: TRBV15; d_call: .; cdr3_aa: CATSSTVAVGDQPQHF; cdr3_nt: TGTGCCACCAGCAGCACGGTGGCAGTCGGCGATCAGCCCCAGCATTTT
j_call: TRBJ2-7; clone_size: few; v_call: TRBV2; d_call: .; cdr3_aa: CASRGYEQYF; cdr3_nt: TGTGCCAGCAGGGGCTACGAGCAGTACTTC
j_call: TRBJ2-1; clone_size: .; v_call: TRBV28; d_call: .; cdr3_aa: CASSLVVSSYNEQFF; cdr3_nt: TGTGCCAGCAGTTTAGTCGTCAGCTCCTACAATGAGCAGTTCTTC
j_call: TRBJ2-2; clone_size: .; v_call: TRBV13; d_call: .; cdr3_aa: CASSLGPPGTSNTGELFF; cdr3_nt: TGTGCCAGCAGCTTAGGCCCACCAGGGACCTCGAACACCGGGGAGCTGTTTTTT
j_call: TRBJ1-2; clone_size: few; v_call: TRBV30; d_call: .; cdr3_aa: CAWTVRESYGYTF; cdr3_nt: TGTGCCTGGACCGTCAGGGAAAGCTATGGCTACACCTTC
j_call: TRBJ2-1; clone_size: .; v_call: TRBV9; d_call: TRBD2; cdr3_aa: CASSPRLADASYNEQFF; cdr3_nt: TGTGCCAGCAGCCCACGACTAGCGGACGCCTCCTACAATGAGCAGTTCTTC
j_call: TRBJ2-7; clone_size: .; v_call: TRBV28; d_call: .; cdr3_aa: CASSFGLNDEQYF; cdr3_nt: TGTGCCAGCAGTTTTGGACTAAATGACGAGCAGTACTTC
j_call: TRBJ2-7; clone_size: .; v_call: TRBV7-9; d_call: .; cdr3_aa: CASSPPGAGPQKQYF; cdr3_nt: TGTGCCAGCAGCCCTCCGGGGGCGGGGCCCCAAAAGCAGTACTTC
j_call: TRBJ2-7; clone_size: .; v_call: TRBV20-1; d_call: .; cdr3_aa: CSAAPTGFDNEQYF; cdr3_nt: TGCAGTGCCGCACCGACAGGATTCGACAACGAGCAGTACTTC
j_call: TRBJ2-3; clone_size: .; v_call: TRBV9; d_call: .; cdr3_aa: CASSVGSSETQYF; cdr3_nt: TGTGCCAGCAGCGTCGGTAGCTCTGAAACGCAGTATTTT
j_call: TRBJ1-1; clone_size: .; v_call: TRBV2; d_call: .; cdr3_aa: CASRRSTEAFF; cdr3_nt: TGTGCCAGCAGGAGGTCCACTGAAGCTTTCTTT
j_call: TRBJ2-1; clone_size: .; v_call: TRBV20-1; d_call: .; cdr3_aa: CSARDGASVGQFF; cdr3_nt: TGCAGTGCTAGAGATGGGGCATCGGTCGGGCAGTTCTTC
j_call: TRBJ1-1; clone_size: once; v_call: TRBV20-1; d_call: .; cdr3_aa: CSAKSAPSVRTEAFF; cdr3_nt: TGCAGTGCTAAATCGGCACCCTCGGTGCGGACTGAAGCTTTCTTT
j_call: TRBJ2-1; clone_size: .; v_call: TRBV2; d_call: .; cdr3_aa: CASSKGHNEQFF; cdr3_nt: TGTGCCAGCAGTAAGGGTCACAATGAGCAGTTCTTC
j_call: TRBJ1-5; clone_size: .; v_call: TRBV16; d_call: TRBD1; cdr3_aa: CASTRTGSNQPQHF; cdr3_nt: TGTGCCAGCACGCGGACAGGGAGCAATCAGCCCCAGCATTTT
j_call: TRBJ2-1; clone_size: .; v_call: TRBV7-2; d_call: .; cdr3_aa: CASSLIRASSYNEQFF; cdr3_nt: TGTGCCAGCAGCTTAATAAGGGCTAGCTCCTACAATGAGCAGTTCTTC
j_call: TRBJ2-1; clone_size: .; v_call: TRBV5-6; d_call: .; cdr3_aa: CASYGSLYNEQFF; cdr3_nt: TGTGCCAGCTACGGGAGTTTGTACAATGAGCAGTTCTTC
j_call: TRBJ2-1; clone_size: .; v_call: TRBV29-1; d_call: .; cdr3_aa: CSVELRGGNEQFF; cdr3_nt: TGCAGCGTTGAATTGAGAGGTGGCAATGAGCAGTTCTTC
j_call: TRBJ2-3; clone_size: .; v_call: TRBV18; d_call: TRBD2; cdr3_aa: CASSPWEGLTDTQYF; cdr3_nt: TGTGCCAGCTCACCATGGGAGGGATTGACAGATACGCAGTATTTT
j_call: TRBJ2-7; clone_size: .; v_call: TRBV2; d_call: TRBD2; cdr3_aa: CARTGAGGSYEQYF; cdr3_nt: TGTGCCAGGACGGGAGCGGGAGGCTCCTACGAGCAGTACTTC
j_call: TRBJ1-2; clone_size: .; v_call: TRBV20-1; d_call: TRBD1; cdr3_aa: CSAFSGTAYGYTF; cdr3_nt: TGCAGTGCTTTCTCCGGGACAGCCTATGGCTACACCTTC
j_call: TRBJ2-7; clone_size: .; v_call: TRBV29-1; d_call: .; cdr3_aa: CSVKTGISYEQYF; cdr3_nt: TGCAGCGTTAAAACAGGTATCTCCTACGAGCAGTACTTC
j_call: TRBJ2-1; clone_size: .; v_call: TRBV5-4; d_call: .; cdr3_aa: CASSLGTSLSSYNEQFF; cdr3_nt: TGTGCCAGCAGCCTCGGGACTTCCCTGAGCTCCTACAATGAGCAGTTCTTC
j_call: TRBJ1-2; clone_size: .; v_call: TRBV20-1; d_call: .; cdr3_aa: CGGGYGYTF; cdr3_nt: TGCGGGGGGGGATATGGCTACACCTTC
j_call: TRBJ2-5; clone_size: .; v_call: TRBV4-1; d_call: .; cdr3_aa: CASSQEGVRYQETQYF; cdr3_nt: TGCGCCAGCAGCCAAGAAGGGGTCCGGTACCAAGAGACCCAGTACTTC
j_call: TRBJ2-5; clone_size: .; v_call: TRBV6-5; d_call: .; cdr3_aa: CASTERVQETQYF; cdr3_nt: TGTGCCAGCACCGAACGGGTTCAAGAGACCCAGTACTTC
j_call: TRBJ2-5; clone_size: .; v_call: TRBV28; d_call: .; cdr3_aa: CASSLWLEGVGETQYF; cdr3_nt: TGTGCCAGCAGTTTATGGTTGGAGGGGGTAGGGGAGACCCAGTACTTC
j_call: TRBJ1-4; clone_size: once; v_call: TRBV9; d_call: .; cdr3_aa: CASSPSGGYSHEKLFF; cdr3_nt: TGTGCCAGCAGCCCATCTGGGGGATATTCGCATGAAAAACTGTTTTTT
j_call: TRBJ2-3; clone_size: .; v_call: TRBV7-9; d_call: .; cdr3_aa: CASSLIASTDTQYF; cdr3_nt: TGTGCCAGCAGCTTAATTGCTAGCACAGATACGCAGTATTTT
j_call: TRBJ2-1; clone_size: .; v_call: TRBV20-1; d_call: TRBD2; cdr3_aa: CSSRSGRYINEQFF; cdr3_nt: TGCAGTTCTCGAAGCGGGAGGTATATAAATGAGCAGTTCTTC